This T cell receptor beta chain comes out of a study of blood T cell repertoires in COVID-19 (dated by TCRdb to 2019 to 2021). The study in broad terms: Samples from collaborators originated in the United States, Italy and Spain and spanned both the acute and convalescent phases of COVID-19. The dataset comprised deeply sampled blood TCRbeta repertoires from subjects exposed to, actively infected with, or recovered from COVID-19. Where HLA class I and class II types were available, the types were taken from metadata supplied by the sample provider, not from assay-based typing. Samples came from the ongoing ImmuneRACE study (first 160 participants) plus 1,254 subjects from 6 global collaborators. The prospective study material was composed of cDNA or gDNA derived from T cells, B-cell-depleted T cells, or PBMCs. The sample metadata nearly always contained a de-identified subject ID, COVID-19 status, age in years and sex. The repertoires were made available in a free public database intended to serve as a resource for research on the immune response to SARS-CoV-2.

V sheds 7 bases and J sheds 2 bases, leaving 11 bases between their ends. The germline V gene gives CDR1 as SNHLY and CDR2 as FYNNEI. The CDR3 sequence holds 13 residues, the cysteine and phenylalanine included. The retained sequence is limited to the CDR3, 39 bases, with the frame set at the first base. TCRbeta CDR3 regions were amplified from genomic DNA using the immunoSEQ Assay, a bias-controlled multiplex PCR. The study's processing was this. Nucleated cell counts per sample were estimated from amplification of reference gene primers within the assay. To quantify the absolute abundance of each unique TCRbeta CDR3 rearrangement, sequence reads were collapsed and filtered. Productive Simpson clonality was computed per sample as the square root of Simpson's diversity index over productive rearrangements. Imported from immuneACCESS, the table was reduced by TCRdb to in-frame sequences with V and J called. These copies leave out some clones; in studies compared against another copy, an unresolved V gene accounts for under half, and the cause of the remainder is not known. That table gives V, J and clone size, and the DNA gave D and trimming. The sample has approximately 100,000 clones on record, over 65% of them singletons. The top ten hold more than 12% of the sample.

Collaborating institutions collected whole blood in K2EDTA tubes following their own protocols. For TCRbeta analysis, collaborators shipped samples as frozen whole blood, isolated PBMCs, or DNA extracted from either of those sample types. Worth noting for this clone: The specificity of this receptor is unknown. There are no base qualities to consult, and no much larger clone falls within one base.

On the study overall, not on this receptor specifically: The amount of clinical and demographic metadata varied by source and participant and was provided uncurated.

This sequence was found in a woman in her seventies with acute or convalescent COVID-19. Input material: peripheral blood. This sequence uses TRBV2 and TRBJ1-2, with the D gene call left open. This receptor has the CDR3 CASTRGSNYGYTF. The DNA reads TGTGCCAGCACGCGGGGATCGAACTATGGCTACACCTTC.